The 4 T cell receptor beta chains presented below share a single source sample, sequenced in a study of blood T cells in healthy people across ages. Using a J-beta primer mix together with a sample-barcoded 5' primer, a second PCR was run for roughly 6 to 12 cycles. Using its own MiXCR run on the 5' RACE reads, TCRdb lists one record per CDR3 protein. The sample consists of 1.5 million to 2 million distinct CDR3 sequences, roughly 27% of them appearing once. Sequences were obtained from blood. The receptors shown here come from a woman in her twenties or thirties in good health.

The rearrangement joins TRBV29-1 to TRBJ1-1; D is unclear. Germline-derived CDR1 and CDR2 are SQVTM and ANQGSEA. Trimming removed 7 bases from V and 7 bases from J, with 10 bases in between. The CDR3 covers 10 residues. The CDR3 loop is CSADGGEAFF. The DNA for the CDR3 is TGCAGCGCCGACGGCGGTGAAGCTTTCTTT.

Regarding this clonotype: One junction end does not reproduce the germline sequence, and a read error may be involved. The genes are TRBV5-1 and TRBJ2-1, with 12 bases identical to TRBD2. Looked up from germline, CDR1 is SGHRS and CDR2 is YFSETQ. The CDR3 covers 17 residues. The CDR3 protein is CTSSLGATSGRNNEQFF. DNA for the CDR3: TGCACCAGCAGCTTGGGGGCTACTAGCGGGAGGAACAATGAGCAGTTCTTC. Combining the CDR3 with reference TRBV5-1 and TRBJ2-1 gives the whole variable domain KAGVTQTPRYLIKTRGQQVTLSCSPISGHRSVSWYQQTPGQGLQFLFEYFSETQRNKGNFPGRFSGRQFSNSRSEMNVSTLELGDSALYLCTSSLGATSGRNNEQFFGPGTRLTVL.

This clonotype showed up just a few times. The chain recombines TRBV5-1 with TRBJ1-6; no clear D gene. V was shortened by 1 base and J by 1 base, with 9 bases between the two germline ends. Germline CDR1 is SGHRS and CDR2 is YFSETQ. The CDR3 contains 16 residues. In nucleotides, the CDR3 is TGCGCCAGCAGCTTGTTAGAGGCGTCCTATAATTCACCCCTCCACTTT. Residues: CASSLLEASYNSPLHF.

The V and J genes are TRBV5-1 and TRBJ2-2; D is ambiguous. From germline, CDR1 is SGHRS and CDR2 YFSETQ. This CDR3 is 15 amino acids long. Trimming pared 0 bases from V and 2 bases from J, leaving 8 bases between. CDR3 DNA: TGCGCCAGCAGCTTGGAGGCTCTCAACACCGGGGAGCTGTTTTTT. This encodes CASSLEALNTGELFF.